The 8 T cell receptor beta chains in this list originate from one sample, sequenced in a study of Graves' ophthalmopathy and Graves' hyperthyroidism (dated by TCRdb to about 2018). Sequenced using an Illumina HiSeq 2000. For repertoire sequencing, the TCR beta CDR3 regions were amplified from RNA transcripts. The first round of RT-PCR was done with HTBI primers and the Qiagen OneStep RT-PCR kit, and was followed by a second round of multiplex PCR, then size selection and purification. TCRdb's own reprocessing of the public reads used fastp at Q25 and MiXCR and kept productive beta chains. Entries are consolidated by CDR3 protein sequence, retaining the most common genes and DNA. Across this sample there are a few hundred thousand distinct CDR3 sequences, with roughly 15% seen only once. Together, the top ten hold around 2.4% of the sample. The source material was peripheral blood. These receptors all stem from an adult woman with stable Graves' hyperthyroidism.

This chain joins TRBV2 and TRBJ2-7; tentatively, D is TRBD1 (6 bases). From germline, CDR1 is SNHLY and CDR2 FYNNEI. The CDR3 extends over 15 amino acids. The V end lost 5 bases, the J end lost 3 bases, and 17 bases lay between the germline ends. The CDR3 DNA reads as TGTGCCAGCAGTTCACACGGGACATCTTTCTACGAGCAGTACTTC. Translated: CASSSHGTSFYEQYF.

This clonotype has ten or more counts. The V gene is TRBV12-3 or TRBV12-4, the J gene TRBJ1-6; D is uncertain. V shed 2 bases and J shed 3 bases, with 5 bases lying between them. CDR3 length: 14 residues. The CDR3 coding sequence is TGTGCCAGCAGTTTAAGTCTCTATAATTCACCCCTCCACTTT. Translating gives CASSLSLYNSPLHF.

In this sample, this clonotype turned up many times. This may come from a read error, since a much larger clone is one base off. Without the conserved terminal phenylalanine or tryptophan, this CDR3 likely stems from a read error. This chain connects TRBV7-2 to TRBJ2-7, with 11 bases fitting TRBD2. Germline CDR1 and CDR2: SGHTA and FQGNSA. With 5 bases clipped from V and 3 bases from J, the junction kept 6 bases outside the gene matches. CDR3 size: 15 residues. CDR3 in amino acids: CASSTGTSGFYEQYL. For the CDR3, the DNA is TGTGCCAGCAGCACCGGGACTAGCGGATTCTACGAGCAGTACCTC.

This clonotype was picked up many times. The chain recombines TRBV28 with TRBJ2-4; D possibly corresponds to TRBD1 (6 bases). V was cut by 4 bases and J by 15 bases, with 16 bases left in between. The V gene's germline CDR1 is MDHEN and CDR2 SYDVKM. The CDR3 totals 12 residues. The CDR3 nucleotides read TGTGCCAGCAGTTATGGTCTCGACAGGTTGTACTTC. Translated, it gives CASSYGLDRLYF.

The rearrangement uses TRBV4-1 and TRBJ1-3; the D is unclear. The V gene lost 3 bases and the J gene lost 0 bases, with 9 bases spanning the gap. Germline V gene data show CDR1 as MGHRA and CDR2 as YSYEKL. The CDR3 is 15 residues long. CDR3 loop: CASSHDRSSGNTIYF. The CDR3 DNA follows: TGCGCCAGCAGCCACGACCGGAGCTCTGGAAACACCATATATTTT.

This clonotype showed up many times. The rearrangement uses TRBV24-1 and TRBJ2-2; D is unresolved. Deletions cut 10 bases from V and 0 bases from J, with 8 bases between. CDR1 KGHDR and CDR2 SFDVKD come from the germline V gene. The CDR3 covers 13 residues. The CDR3 is CATRTANTGELFF. The CDR3 nucleotides are TGTGCCACTAGGACGGCGAACACCGGGGAGCTGTTTTTT.

This clonotype was seen many times. The V call is TRBV28, the J call TRBJ2-4, with 9 bases aligning to TRBD2. The germline gives CDR1 MDHEN, CDR2 SYDVKM. Losses at the gene ends were 1 base for V and 2 bases for J; bases not matched to a gene: 6. CDR3 size: 17 residues. CDR3 nucleotide sequence: TGTGCCAGCAGTTTATTCCGGAGCGGGAGGACCAAAAACATTCAGTACTTC. Protein product: CASSLFRSGRTKNIQYF.

The chain recombines TRBV10-2 with TRBJ1-1; D perhaps matches TRBD1 (6 bases). CDR1 WSHSY and CDR2 SAAADI come from the germline V gene. Deletions cut 10 bases from V and 4 bases from J, with 19 bases between. The CDR3 contains 14 residues. CDR3 coding DNA: TGCGCCACACGAATAGGACGGGGGGCCACTGAAGCTTTCTTT. Translating it yields CATRIGRGATEAFF.